The 27 T cell receptor beta chains given below trace back to one sample, sequenced in a study of human T cells and chemical hapten exposure. Time point specified: pre-sensitization, week 0. Treatment noted: therapeutic diphenylcyclopropenone sensitization with weekly scalp DPC. MiXCR was run by TCRdb on the RACE reads, yielding one entry per CDR3 protein. The sample consists of tens of thousands of distinct CDR3 sequences, 13% to 15% of them appearing once. The input for sequencing was whole blood, taken in connection with sensitization to the hapten diphenylcyclopropenone (DPC). These receptors were taken from a woman in her forties or fifties with alopecia areata. Some clones in this sample may be carry-over from other donors' samples.

The chain carries TRBV14 and TRBJ2-1; 9 bases agree with TRBD1. The V gene end was trimmed by 3 bases and the J gene end by 12 bases; junction bases not matched to a gene: 12. This CDR3 has 15 amino acids. CDR1 SGHDN and CDR2 FVKESK come from the germline V gene. The chain's CDR3 is CASSQAGTGTFVQFF. The DNA for the CDR3 is TGTGCCAGCAGCCAGGCCGGGACAGGGACATTCGTGCAGTTCTTC.

In this sample, this clonotype turned up many times. The CDR3 loop is CASSLVYSKEETQYF. The CDR3, as DNA: TGTGCCAGCAGCTTAGTTTATTCTAAGGAGGAGACCCAGTACTTC. The V call is TRBV7-6, the J call TRBJ2-5; no reliable D call. V dropped 1 base and J dropped 5 bases, with 14 bases sitting between them. Per the germline V gene, CDR1 is SGHVS and CDR2 is FNYEAQ. The CDR3 consists of 15 residues.

The chain couples TRBV3-1 to TRBJ1-4; 8 bases are a match to TRBD1. The germline CDR1 and CDR2 sequences are LGHDT and YNNKEL (reference sequence). The trim removed 3 bases at V and 8 bases at J, leaving 8 bases unmatched. The CDR3 covers 15 residues. The CDR3 bases are TGTGCCAGCAGCCAGGAGACAGGGGTGATCGAAAAACTGTTTTTT. Translation: CASSQETGVIEKLFF.

This sequence joins TRBV11-2 and TRBJ2-1; no firm D call. The CDR3 runs 14 residues. Per germline, CDR1 SGHAT and CDR2 FQNNGV. With 5 bases removed from V and 10 bases from J, the gap between germline ends came to 18 bases. CDR3 loop: CASSQESAFGEQFF. For the CDR3, the DNA is TGTGCCAGCAGCCAAGAGTCGGCCTTCGGGGAGCAGTTCTTC.

On this clonotype itself: Being one base from a much bigger clone, this may be a read error. CDR3 bases: TGTGCCAGCAGCTTAGTGGGGGAGACCCAGTACTTC. This gives the protein CASSLVGETQYF. The chain uses TRBV7-2 and TRBJ2-5; D is unclear. The CDR3 spans 12 residues. CDR1 SGHTA and CDR2 FQGNSA come from the germline V gene. Trimming took off 1 base at V and 5 bases at J, with 5 bases between the two ends.

This clonotype has a handful of counts. V is TRBV11-2 and J is TRBJ2-5; D call uncertain. V shed 1 base and J shed 2 bases, with 14 bases lying between them. This CDR3 has 16 amino acids. Per germline, CDR1 SGHAT and CDR2 FQNNGV. In nucleotides, the CDR3 is TGTGCCAGCAGCTTAGGTGTCCAGGCGACTCAAGAGACCCAGTACTTC. This sequence encodes CASSLGVQATQETQYF.

This clonotype came up a few times. The CDR3 DNA reads TGTGCCAGCAACATCGACAGGACTAATGAAAAACTGTTTTTT. It yields the protein CASNIDRTNEKLFF. This chain joins TRBV2 and TRBJ1-4; TRBD1 might be the D (6 bases). Germline values: CDR1 SNHLY, CDR2 FYNNEI. V was clipped by 7 bases and J by 2 bases, with 11 bases between them. The CDR3 is 14 amino acids. The variable domain in full, completed from reference TRBV2 and TRBJ1-4, reads EPEVTQTPSHQVTQMGQEVILRCVPISNHLYFYWYRQILGQKVEFLVSFYNNEISEKSEIFDDQFSVERPDGSNFTLKIRSTKLEDSAMYFCASNIDRTNEKLFFGSGTQLSVL.

This clonotype has just a few counts. The chain uses TRBV10-3 and TRBJ2-7, with D unclear. This CDR3 spans 14 amino acids. Trimming pared 3 bases from V and 2 bases from J, leaving 11 bases between. Germline assignment: CDR1 ENHRY and CDR2 SYGVKD. This CDR3 is CAISEGGSTYEQYF. The CDR3 DNA reads as TGTGCCATCAGTGAAGGTGGCAGTACCTACGAGCAGTACTTC.

The V call is TRBV20-1, the J call TRBJ2-5; 9 bases line up with TRBD2. This CDR3 spans 15 amino acids. Trimming at V came to 3 bases and at J to 1 base, leaving 6 bases not matched to a gene. Germline-derived CDR1 and CDR2 are DFQATT and SNEGSKA (reference sequence). The CDR3 region has the DNA TGCAGTGCTAGGCCCGAGACTAGCGGCCAAGAGACCCAGTACTTC. This codes for CSARPETSGQETQYF.

CDR3 in DNA: TGTGCCAGCAGCTCCGGACAGGCCGGTGAAAAACTGTTTTTT. This codes for CASSSGQAGEKLFF. The genes are TRBV7-6 and TRBJ1-4, with 7 bases identical to TRBD1. CDR1 and CDR2 (germline): SGHVS, FNYEAQ. Germline trimming cut 4 bases from V and 7 bases from J; bases unmatched to any gene: 6. This CDR3 contains 14 residues.

A word on this clonotype: One base away lies a much larger clone, so this may be a sequencing read error. The J gene is TRBJ1-4, the V gene TRBV6-6; no clear D gene. CDR1 is MNHNY and CDR2 is SVGAGI in the germline V gene (reference sequence). The CDR3 length is 15 residues. CDR3 protein: CASSYSIRDNENLFF. For the CDR3, the DNA is TGTGCCAGCAGTTACTCGATACGGGATAATGAAAACCTGTTTTTT.

This chain links TRBV27 with TRBJ2-7; 9 nucleotides match TRBD1. This CDR3 contains 14 residues. Per the germline V gene, CDR1 is MNHEY and CDR2 is SMNVEV (reference sequence). V lost 6 bases to trimming and J lost 1 base; unmatched junction nucleotides: 4. The CDR3 nucleotides read TGTGCCAGCAGGTCAGACAGGGGGTCCTACGAGCAGTACTTC. Its translation: CASRSDRGSYEQYF.

This clonotype was observed a few times. The rearrangement joins TRBV20-1 to TRBJ2-3; 13 positions match TRBD2. CDR1 is DFQATT and CDR2 is SNEGSKA in the germline V gene (reference sequence). This CDR3 region has 20 residues. V gave up 6 bases and J gave up 3 bases; unmatched junction bases: 21. The CDR3 region has the DNA TGCAGTGCCTACTCCGGGACTAGCGGGGAGGGGGAACTATCGACAGATACGCAGTATTTT. The encoded protein is CSAYSGTSGEGELSTDTQYF.

This clonotype was seen at least ten times. The rearrangement links TRBV5-1 to TRBJ2-2; no firm D call. The CDR3 covers 14 residues. V was trimmed by 4 bases and J by 0 bases, leaving 7 bases between them. The germline V gene encodes CDR1 SGHRS and CDR2 YFSETQ. CDR3 residues: CASSIATNTGELFF. DNA of the CDR3: TGCGCCAGCAGCATCGCAACGAACACCGGGGAGCTGTTTTTT. Combining the CDR3 with reference TRBV5-1 and TRBJ2-2 gives the whole variable domain KAGVTQTPRYLIKTRGQQVTLSCSPISGHRSVSWYQQTPGQGLQFLFEYFSETQRNKGNFPGRFSGRQFSNSRSEMNVSTLELGDSALYLCASSIATNTGELFFGEGSRLTVL.

The V gene is TRBV3-1, the J gene TRBJ1-1, with D uncertain. The germline CDR1 and CDR2 sequences are LGHDT and YNNKEL (reference sequence). The length of the CDR3 is 13 residues. Between the trimmed V and J ends, which lost 1 base and 5 bases, there was a span of 8 bases. CDR3 in DNA: TGTGCCAGCAGCCAAGGTTCCACGACTGAAGCTTTCTTT. Amino acids: CASSQGSTTEAFF.

This clonotype was observed a few times. The J gene is TRBJ2-7, the V gene TRBV2; TRBD2 matches 7 bases. Germline loops: CDR1 SNHLY, CDR2 FYNNEI. The CDR3 totals 15 residues. The ends lost 7 bases at V and 0 bases at J; junction bases unmatched: 9. This chain's CDR3 is CASTRNGDYSYEQYF. Here the CDR3 DNA reads TGTGCCAGCACTAGGAACGGGGACTACTCCTACGAGCAGTACTTC. The full variable domain, completed using reference TRBV2 and TRBJ2-7, is EPEVTQTPSHQVTQMGQEVILRCVPISNHLYFYWYRQILGQKVEFLVSFYNNEISEKSEIFDDQFSVERPDGSNFTLKIRSTKLEDSAMYFCASTRNGDYSYEQYFGPGTRLTVT.

This clonotype has at least ten counts. CDR3 nucleotide sequence: TGTGCCAGCAGTCCGAGGAGGCAGGACAGAATTGAAAAACTGTTTTTT. This codes for CASSPRRQDRIEKLFF. The J gene is TRBJ1-4, the V gene TRBV6-5; possible D gene TRBD1, 6 bases. Germline V lookup: CDR1 MNHEY, CDR2 SVGAGI. The CDR3 has 16 residues. Trimming shortened V by 5 bases and J by 7 bases, and 20 bases separated the two germline ends.

This clonotype came up a few times. The rearrangement joins TRBV10-3 to TRBJ1-1, with a weak D call TRBD1 (6 bases). CDR1 is ENHRY and CDR2 is SYGVKD in the germline V gene. The CDR3 consists of 13 residues. Trimming stripped 6 bases from V and 10 bases from J, with 18 bases between. CDR3 sequence (DNA): TGTGCCATCAGGAGACAGGTGATCGCTCGAGCTTTCTTT. Translated, it gives CAIRRQVIARAFF.

This clonotype was seen repeatedly, ten times or more. The chain uses TRBV19 and TRBJ1-2; 7 positions match TRBD1. The germline V gene has CDR1 LNHDA and CDR2 SQIVND (reference sequence). The CDR3 covers 11 residues. Unmatched junction bases numbered 3, after V lost 9 bases and J lost 5 bases. CDR3 region: CASAGGYGYTF. CDR3 nucleotide sequence: TGTGCCAGCGCAGGGGGTTATGGCTACACCTTC.

This chain joins TRBV14 and TRBJ2-3; TRBD2 might be the D (6 bases). The germline V and J ends were trimmed by 2 bases and 4 bases, with 16 bases remaining between them. CDR3 length: 16 residues. Germline values: CDR1 SGHDN, CDR2 FVKESK. The CDR3, as DNA: TGTGCCAGCAGCCAAACCCCCGGGAGTGCGGCAGATACGCAGTATTTT. Translating it yields CASSQTPGSAADTQYF.

The chain recombines TRBV20-1 with TRBJ2-1; the match to TRBD2 covers 7 bases. The length of the CDR3 is 16 residues. Germline-derived CDR1 and CDR2 are DFQATT and SNEGSKA (reference sequence). With 4 bases clipped from V and 7 bases from J, the junction kept 16 bases outside the gene matches. The CDR3 DNA reads TGCAGTGCTATCGACAGCCTAACGGGAGGTCGAAATGAGCAGTTCTTC. This sequence encodes CSAIDSLTGGRNEQFF.

This clonotype was recorded a few times. The rearrangement links TRBV18 to TRBJ2-6, with D possibly TRBD1 on 6 matching bases. This CDR3 region has 17 residues. Trimming removed 2 bases from V and 0 bases from J, with 11 bases in between. The germline V gene has CDR1 KGHSH and CDR2 LQKENI. CDR3 in DNA: TGTGCCAGCTCACCAGGACAGTCTGTCTCTGGGGCCAACGTCCTGACTTTC. Protein product: CASSPGQSVSGANVLTF.

The V gene is TRBV5-5, the J gene TRBJ2-2; D is undetermined. Germline values: CDR1 SGHKS, CDR2 YYEKEE (reference sequence). CDR3 length: 13 amino acids. The ends were cut back, 3 bases at V and 4 bases at J, with 7 bases in the middle. The CDR3 nucleotides read TGTGCCAGCAGCTCAACTACCACCGGGGAGCTGTTTTTT. It codes for CASSSTTTGELFF.

The chain employs TRBV28 and TRBJ2-7; D is possibly TRBD1 (6 bases). The CDR3 runs 14 residues. Germline V gene sequence: CDR1 MDHEN, CDR2 SYDVKM. Deletions cut 6 bases from V and 2 bases from J, with 14 bases between. The CDR3 nucleotides read TGTGCCAGCAGCTACAGGGTTTTTCCCTACGAGCAGTACTTC. It encodes CASSYRVFPYEQYF.

This clonotype was picked up a small number of times. The chain recombines TRBV20-1 with TRBJ1-1; 7 nucleotides line up with TRBD1. The germline V gene has CDR1 DFQATT and CDR2 SNEGSKA (reference sequence). There are 10 residues in the CDR3. This CDR3 is CSARQGGAFF. In nucleotides, the CDR3 is TGCAGCGCGAGACAGGGAGGAGCTTTCTTT.

This sequence joins TRBV12-3 or TRBV12-4 and TRBJ2-1; D is possibly TRBD1 (6 bases). V shed 4 bases and J shed 0 bases, with 13 bases lying between them. The CDR3 contains 16 residues. The CDR3 loop is CASSSSRGSSYNEQFF. The CDR3 DNA follows: TGTGCCAGCAGTTCCTCTAGGGGGAGCTCCTACAATGAGCAGTTCTTC.

This chain connects TRBV20-1 to TRBJ1-3; D uncertain. This CDR3 comprises 16 residues. Per the germline V gene, CDR1 is DFQATT and CDR2 is SNEGSKA (reference sequence). V lost 0 bases, J lost 4 bases, and 16 bases lay in between. CDR3 DNA: TGCAGTGCTAGAGATTCCAAAGGGTTGGGCGGAAACACCATATATTTT. Translated: CSARDSKGLGGNTIYF.